This T cell receptor (beta chain) derives from a study of identical twins. Study outcomes and limitations: Fewer insertions characterized abundant cord blood beta clonotypes, whereas memory repertoires showed none. Out-of-frame alpha sequences shared between twins exhibited an excess of low generation probability. Its conclusions, products of cross-sectional statistical analysis, did not come from following the same donors.

After template switching added a universal primer site, the resulting cDNA carried unique molecular identifiers. TCRdb analysed the 5' RACE reads with MiXCR anew, one entry per CDR3 protein. The table lists approximately 690,000 distinct CDR3 sequences, over 5% of them singletons. This clonotype was counted ten times or more. Its cognate antigen is unknown. Trimming left V 2 bases short and J 6 bases short, with 11 bases between. The CDR3 has 14 amino acids. Germline-derived CDR1 and CDR2 are SGHTA and FQGNSA. V usage is TRBV7-2 and J usage is TRBJ2-1, with D possibly matching TRBD2 (5 bases). This TCR was sampled from a man between 18 and 35 years old in good health. The material sequenced was naive T cells sorted from blood. DNA of the CDR3: TGTGCCAGCAGCTTAAAGCGGCAACTCAATGAGCAGTTCTTC. Translating it yields CASSLKRQLNEQFF.